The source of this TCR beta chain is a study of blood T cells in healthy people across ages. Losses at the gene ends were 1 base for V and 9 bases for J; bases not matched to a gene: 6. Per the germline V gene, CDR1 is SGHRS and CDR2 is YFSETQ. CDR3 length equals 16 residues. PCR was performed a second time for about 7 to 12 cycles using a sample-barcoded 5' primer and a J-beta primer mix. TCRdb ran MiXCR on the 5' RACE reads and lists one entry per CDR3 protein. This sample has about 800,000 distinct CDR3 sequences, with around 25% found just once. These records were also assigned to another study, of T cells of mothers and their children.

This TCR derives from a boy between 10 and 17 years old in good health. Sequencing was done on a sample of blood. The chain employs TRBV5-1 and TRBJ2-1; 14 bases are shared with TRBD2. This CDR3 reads CASSLTPGLAGVEQFF. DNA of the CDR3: TGCGCCAGCAGCTTGACCCCGGGACTAGCGGGGGTTGAGCAGTTCTTC.